Following are 16 T cell receptor delta chains from one sample sequenced in a study of DNA immune sequencing with unique molecular identifiers. Primers for all 8 TRDV and 4 TRDJ genes amplified genomic DNA in 32-plex. A 12-nucleotide UMI was added during around 3 barcoding PCR cycles before adapter PCR. TCRdb re-processed the multiplex PCR reads via CATT. Of under 2,500 delta-chain clones listed, 11% to 15% were seen once; the top ten hold around 52%. The sample consisted of gamma-delta T cells enriched from blood buffy coat, or unenriched PBMCs (not recorded which). These receptor sequences come from a human donor in good health.

This clone is categorized as medium-sized. Within the sample, other DNA sequences also encode this same CDR3. This chain joins TRDV2 and TRDJ1, with a weak D call TRDD2 (8 bases). This CDR3 has 20 amino acids. V was cut by 1 base and J by 3 bases, with 29 bases left in between. CDR1 and CDR2 (germline): GEAIGNYY, EKD. As DNA, the CDR3 is TGTGCCTGTGACACGGGCTTCCTACAACCTGGGGGCCAATCGTCCGATAAACTCATCTTT. Translating gives CACDTGFLQPGGQSSDKLIF.

Of note for this clone: The protein TCRdb gives is from a much larger clone and does not agree with this DNA's translation at residue 12, likely a read error; the protein shown here comes from the DNA. The same CDR3 is also encoded by other DNA sequences in this sample. The chain joins TRDV2 to TRDJ1; 11 nucleotides match TRDD3. From germline, CDR1 is GEAIGNYY and CDR2 EKD. This CDR3 is 17 amino acids long. V dropped 0 bases and J dropped 4; count of bases not matched to a gene: 9. In DNA form, the CDR3 reads TGTGCCTGTGACACCGTTGGGGGATACGCTGGGAGCGATAAACTCATCTTT. It encodes CACDTVGGYAGSDKLIF.

This clone showed up just a few times. A read error likely explains this, since a far larger clone differs by one base. The chain carries TRDV2 and TRDJ1, with TRDD3 matching over 11 bases. Germline-derived CDR1 and CDR2 are GEAIGNYY and EKD. This CDR3 region has 18 residues. This chain's CDR3 is CACDILGDTGGETDELIF. The DNA of the CDR3 is TGTGCCTGTGACATTTTGGGGGATACGGGGGGCGAGACCGATGAACTCATCTTT.

This clone is deemed medium-sized (0.01 to 0.1%). This chain uses TRDV2 with TRDJ1; D not resolved. Germline V gives CDR1 GEAIGNYY, CDR2 EKD. V was shortened by 0 bases and J by 3 bases, with 22 bases between the two germline ends. CDR3 size: 18 residues. For the CDR3, the DNA is TGTGCCTGTGACACCGTTGGGACCAAGGGGTCCGTGGCCGATAAACTCATCTTT. Residues: CACDTVGTKGSVADKLIF.

This clone was seen many times. TCRdb's protein, taken from a much larger clone, differs from this DNA's translation at residue 6, likely owing to a read error; the protein displayed comes from the DNA. The chain carries TRDV2 and TRDJ1, with 10 bases aligning to TRDD3. Germline CDR1 and CDR2: GEAIGNYY and EKD. The CDR3 is made up of 16 amino acids. V shed 2 bases and J 3 bases; nucleotides not matched to a gene: 8. CDR3 DNA: TGTGCCTGTGACAAGCCGGGGGATACGCAGGCCGATAAACTCATCTTT. Its protein is CACDKPGDTQADKLIF.

Only a few counts were recorded for this clone. The protein recorded in TCRdb matches a much larger clone and deviates from this DNA's translation at residue 7, suggesting a read error; the protein here is obtained by translating the DNA. The sample contains more than one DNA sequence encoding this CDR3. The chain employs TRDV2 and TRDJ1; D call uncertain. Between the trimmed V and J ends, which lost 3 bases and 0 bases, there was a span of 13 bases. The length of the CDR3 is 15 residues. Germline assignment: CDR1 GEAIGNYY and CDR2 EKD. CDR3 nucleotide sequence: TGTGCCTGTGACCTACTGAGGACAGACACCGATAAACTCATCTTT. Translated: CACDLLRTDTDKLIF.

Comments on this clone: The mismatch at residue 5 between this DNA's translation and the TCRdb protein of a much larger clone likely reflects a read error; the protein shown is translated from the DNA. The V and J genes are TRDV2 and TRDJ3; D gene unclear. Germline CDR1 and CDR2: GEAIGNYY and EKD. Trimming stripped 3 bases from V and 0 bases from J, with 11 bases between. The CDR3 has 17 amino acids. For the CDR3, the DNA is TGTGCCTGTGACGCATCGCCCCCCTCCTGGGACACCCGACAGATGTTTTTC. This sequence encodes CACDASPPSWDTRQMFF.

This clone was seen only a few times. This sequence joins TRDV1 and TRDJ1, with D perhaps TRDD3 (6 bases). The germline gives CDR1 TSWWSYY, CDR2 QGS. V lost 0 bases to trimming and J lost 7 bases, with 24 bases between them. This CDR3 comprises 18 residues. The CDR3 nucleotides read TGTGCTCTTGGGGAACTACTCCCGACTGGGTCCCAGCGAGGTAAACTCATCTTT. Its protein is CALGELLPTGSQRGKLIF.

This clone came up a few times. V usage is TRAV29/DV5 and J usage is TRDJ2, with D uncertain. V dropped 2 bases and J dropped 0 bases, with 2 bases sitting between them. Germline CDR1 NSMFDY, CDR2 ISSIKDK. This CDR3 has 12 residues. In nucleotides, the CDR3 is TGTGCAGCAAGAGCTTTGACAGCACAACTCTTCTTT. Translation: CAARALTAQLFF. Full variable domain (rest looked up from reference TRAV29/DV5 and TRDJ2): DQQVKQNSPSLSVQEGRISILNCDYTNSMFDYFLWYKKYPAEGPTFLISISSIKDKNEDGRFTVFLNKSAKHLSLHIVPSQPGDSAVYFCAARALTAQLFFGKGTQLIVEP.

This clone was seen a handful of times. TCRdb pairs this DNA with a much larger clone's protein that differs at residue 13, likely a read error; the protein shown was translated from the DNA. J is TRDJ3 and V is TRDV2, with 7 nucleotides matching TRDD3. Per germline, CDR1 GEAIGNYY and CDR2 EKD. There are 18 residues in the CDR3. The CDR3: CACDKILGSSWDIRQMFF. In DNA, the CDR3 is TGTGCCTGTGACAAAATACTGGGGAGCTCCTGGGACATCCGACAGATGTTTTTC.

This clone was observed a handful of times. A far larger clone is a single base away, which makes a read error likely. The chain uses TRAV36/DV7 and TRDJ1; 8 bases are a match to TRDD3. Germline CDR1 and CDR2: VTNFRS and LTSSGIE (reference sequence). This CDR3 is 20 amino acids long. The CDR3 region is CAVEAYYVLGAPRATEKLIF. CDR3 bases: TGTGCTGTGGAGGCATACTACGTACTGGGGGCCCCAAGGGCCACCGAAAAACTCATCTTT.

By sample share, this clone is medium-sized. Additional DNA sequences in this sample encode the identical CDR3. The V call is TRDV3, the J call TRDJ1; TRDD2 or TRDD3 may be the D gene (7 bases each). The CDR3 is made up of 19 amino acids. Germline-derived CDR1 and CDR2 are TVYSNPD and GDNSRS (reference sequence). V lost 3 bases and J lost 0, with 29 bases in between. CDR3 DNA: TGTGCCTTGATTTCCTACGAAGGTGCTGGGGGCCGGTACACCGATAAACTCATCTTT. The encoded protein is CALISYEGAGGRYTDKLIF.

Note on this clone: This likely traces to a read error, being one base from a far larger clone. The same CDR3 arises from other DNA sequences in this sample as well. The CDR3, as DNA: TGTGCCTGTGATACCGTCGCTACTGGGGGATACGGAGGGTACACCGATAAACTCATCTTT. This gives the protein CACDTVATGGYGGYTDKLIF. This sequence joins TRDV2 and TRDJ1, with 13 bases aligning to TRDD3. The ends lost 4 bases at V and 0 bases at J; junction bases unmatched: 16. The V gene's germline CDR1 is GEAIGNYY and CDR2 EKD. This CDR3 is built from 20 residues.

Regarding this clone: The TCRdb protein, from a much larger clone, departs from this DNA's translation at residue 14, likely by read error; the protein shown derives from the DNA. The chain links TRDV2 to TRDJ1; the match to TRDD3 covers 9 bases. Germline V gene lookup returns CDR1 GEAIGNYY and CDR2 EKD. The CDR3 has 17 residues. The CDR3 loop reads CACVSLTGIRSTDNLIF. In nucleotides, the CDR3 is TGTGCCTGTGTATCACTAACGGGGATACGCAGTACCGATAACCTCATCTTT.

A note on this clone: Relative to the germline gene, one junction end is altered; a read error may explain this. The chain links TRDV1 to TRDJ2; TRDD3 is a possible D gene (6 bases). Because TCRdb records no J gene, it was assigned here through a match of the DNA to germline. CDR1 is TSWWSYY and CDR2 is QGS in the germline V gene. The length of the CDR3 is 24 residues. CDR3 nucleotide sequence: TGTGCTCTTTGGGAACTTGAGGGACTTGGTCCTATTTGGACGTGGGGGCCCATGACAGCACAACTCTTCTTT. Protein sequence: CALWELEGLGPIWTWGPMTAQLFF.

Details on this clone: A far more abundant clone sits one base away, making this likely a read error. This sample also contains other DNA sequences that code for the same CDR3. The chain employs TRDV1 and TRDJ1; TRDD3 agrees at 10 bases. TCRdb does not report a J gene; here it was assigned by matching the DNA to germline references. The CDR3 extends over 24 amino acids. Per germline, CDR1 TSWWSYY and CDR2 QGS. The CDR3 loop is CALGELGASYDRLGDKGYTDKLIF. In nucleotides, the CDR3 is TGCGCTCTTGGGGAACTAGGGGCCTCCTACGATAGGCTGGGGGATAAAGGGTACACCGATAAACTCATCTTT.